This TCR beta chain stems from a study of T-cell reconstitution after alpha-beta-depleted transplantation in children. This clonotype was counted only a few times. A TCRbeta library incorporating unique molecular identifiers was prepared. TCRdb re-derived calls from the PCR reads in MiXCR, one entry per CDR3 protein. The repertoire holds 420,000 or so distinct CDR3 sequences, with 11% as singletons. The CDR3 runs 13 residues. The germline V gene has CDR1 MNHEY and CDR2 SMNVEV (reference sequence). The V end was cut by 3 bases, the J end by 5 bases, with 10 bases between. Specimen: PBMCs from the stem cell graft donor, collected from the stem cell graft. The TCR was taken from a human donor who donated a stem cell graft to a child with acute myeloid leukemia. This chain connects TRBV27 to TRBJ1-1; D unclear. The chain's CDR3 is CASSFWADTEAFF. DNA of the CDR3: TGTGCCAGCAGTTTCTGGGCGGATACTGAAGCTTTCTTT.